This T cell receptor beta chain was documented in a study of cytomegalovirus exposure and HLA in healthy donors (dated by TCRdb to about 2017). Background on the whole study: An earlier analysis of approximately 640 of the donors reported 250 to 350 Gb of sequence data and roughly 110 million unique TCR beta sequences from 150 million to 200 million T cells. An early release covering more than 500 HLA-typed donors comprised around 300 gigabases of sequencing data and 65 million to 100 million unique TCR sequences. Among the roughly 400 genotyped donors, 81% belonged to the genetic ancestry cluster associated with self-reported Caucasian donors. The study aimed to test whether cataloging public T cell receptors could reveal signatures of past pathogen exposure. The T cell repertoires of 550 to 850 subjects were profiled by immunosequencing and related to cytomegalovirus serostatus. A separate validation cohort of about 110 different subjects was used in addition to the roughly 700-subject first cohort. The study combined high-throughput TCR immunosequencing, statistical association of individual TCRs with disease status, and machine learning to predict cytomegalovirus infection status. A later analysis re-analyzed previously published TCR beta repertoires from roughly 690 donors and added high-resolution HLA genotyping to study TCR occurrence patterns. Rather than using new phenotypic data, the later analysis identified candidate immune exposures from TCR beta sequences and from how often those sequences occurred across donors. An earlier analysis of more than 450 of the donors used high-throughput TCR beta sequencing to judge whether each TCR beta V gene segment behaved as functional or pseudogenic. Donor age, sex, ethnicity and CMV serostatus were compiled together with the repertoire data. A later genetic analysis took genome-wide SNP genotypes for about three fifths of the 666 donors and used that subset as a discovery cohort. All discovery cohort repertoires had been generated on a single sequencing platform. HLA typing included class I and class II loci at four-digit resolution. The number of typed donors differed by locus: roughly 629-640 for A, B, C, DRB1 and DQB1; approximately 520 for DQA1; some 610 for DPA1; and around 470 for DPB1. Several DR-DQ haplotypes were treated as single units for association and clustering because of strong linkage in the cohort. Among 398 genotyped donors of the cohort, an average of 235,054 unique TCR beta nucleotide sequences were sequenced per donor, around 20% of them non-productive.

The cohort consisted of 650 to 700 healthy bone marrow donors. All cohort members were sampled while nominally healthy, although unrecorded immune exposures were likely present. The donor was CMV seropositive and belonged to the group of some 290 seropositive cohort members. A peripheral blood sample was collected from each donor, and TCR beta sequencing was performed on peripheral blood mononuclear cells. The Qiagen DNeasy Blood Extraction Kit was used to extract genomic DNA from the blood cell samples. Comments on this clone: Its antigen has not been determined. Base quality data are lacking; no much larger clone is found one base away.

General findings and caveats noted by the study authors: At a false discovery rate of 0.05, a later analysis linked 16,951 TCR beta sequences to specific HLA alleles. A further reported finding was that TCR beta sequences accurately predicted the HLA-A and HLA-B alleles for most subjects in the first cohort. Most CMV-associated TCR beta chains appeared to be HLA-restricted in a later analysis, and the HLA associations seemed to be driven largely by CMV exposure. The authors suggested that the approach could potentially be extended to other disease states and immunological phenotypes. While some public TCRs were present in many individuals, most TCR sequences turned up only very rarely across donors. In both the original and validation cohorts, the classifier was reported to diagnose cytomegalovirus status with high specificity and sensitivity. When HLA alleles, especially DR and DQ, strongly co-occurred, attributing TCR associations to individual alleles was difficult. In a later genetic analysis, a missense DCLRE1C variant was associated with V-gene and J-gene trimming of TCR beta chains, and the association was replicated in an independent cohort. Immune exposure information for the cohort was limited to CMV serostatus. In an earlier analysis of under 600 of the donors, most TCR beta V segments were observed in productive rearrangements about 87% or about 30% of the time, broadly matching IMGT annotations. Because HLA typing was unavailable for some donors at each locus, only the typed subset was used in association tests. The study gave a list of 150 to 200 TCR beta chains associated with cytomegalovirus. The earlier analysis of a few hundred of the donors excluded roughly 17 rarely observed V segments, including chromosome 9 orphons, because counts were too low. A later analysis found that TCR association rates varied across HLA loci, with DRB1 alleles showing the most associated TCRs and HLA-C alleles the fewest. Linkage disequilibrium might explain the correlated functional status among segregating V segments, but an unknown experimental factor could not be ruled out. Presence/absence analyses assumed roughly uniform sequencing depth across donors, an assumption that may not hold. In vitro tests confirmed that three of the cytomegalovirus-associated TCR beta chains recognize cytomegalovirus antigens. Only TCR beta chains were sequenced in this cohort, and the absence of alpha or paired-chain data limited detectable features. A later analysis found that HLA-associated TCR beta chains were more clonally expanded and had lower generation probabilities than equally common non-associated chains. According to a later genetic analysis, donors in an Asian-associated ancestry cluster had fewer N-insertions in productive TCRs than the roughly 700-donor mean. Several of the top co-occurrence clusters appeared to be linked to parvovirus B19, influenza, CMV and Epstein-Barr virus, according to a later analysis. The sequencing pipeline was judged likely to have produced a cluster of highly shared sequence variants as a technical artifact.

Preparation of the library involved the immunoSEQ multiplex PCR assay. The multiplex PCR relied on a mix of 60 forward primers for TCR Vbeta segments and 13 reverse primers for TCR Jbeta segments. The CDR3 region of rearranged TCR beta genes was amplified from genomic DNA by a multiplex PCR assay. On the Illumina HiSeq System, the amplified TCR beta libraries were sequenced as 87-base-pair reads. In the original analysis: In a later analysis, roughly 80 million unique TCR beta chains were counted across the approximately 670 repertoires, and roughly 11 million of these chains were shared by at least two donors. Raw reads were error-corrected and collapsed into unique sequences with a nearest-neighbor algorithm that merged closely related sequences to remove PCR and sequencing errors. Alignment of CDR3 sequences to IMGT reference sequences was used to assign V, D and J gene segments. Each retained sequence needed at least a six-nucleotide match to both a V gene segment and a J gene segment. Rearrangements were classified as productive when the CDR3 lacked stop codons and remained in frame with V and J, and all other rearrangements were classified as non-productive. CDR3 was defined by IMGT convention, running from the second conserved V-encoded cysteine to the conserved J-encoded phenylalanine. Sequences without an unambiguous match to a single V gene segment were excluded from the earlier analysis of about 640 of the donors. In an earlier analysis of a few hundred of the donors, V segments were called functional above 56.7% productive rearrangements and were called segregating when the between-donor standard deviation exceeded 5%. A statistical classification framework was developed to diagnose cytomegalovirus status using the catalog of TCR beta chain sequences. V and J gene assignment, in a later analysis, came from comparing TCR nucleotide sequences with IMGT/GENE-DB human TR gene sequences. Using the TCRdist pipeline, a later analysis assigned CDR3 sequences along with most-parsimonious VDJ recombination scenarios. A later analysis defined each TCR beta chain by its CDR3 amino acid sequence plus V-gene family, and excluded reads lacking a unique V-gene family. As a way to deal with suspected cross-contamination and a sequencing artifact, a later analysis dropped hundreds of nucleotide sequences that were highly shared and had low generation probability. In a later analysis, a clonal expansion index was calculated for each public chain from normalized within-repertoire ranks of inferred template counts. A later analysis computed generation probabilities with a VDJ recombination model fitted to out-of-frame rearrangements, and checked the results against IGoR. A later analysis scored TCR-TCR, TCR-HLA and TCR-CMV co-occurrence with hypergeometric tests, applying a repertoire-size bias correction to TCR pairs. To estimate false discovery rates, a later analysis permuted the HLA or CMV assignments 20 times. In a later analysis, co-occurring TCRs were grouped using DBSCAN, with TCRdist sequence similarity added in when clustering inside HLA-allele-positive subsets. Repertoires with fewer than 30,000 or more than 120,000 public chains, plus five repertoires with anomalous nucleotide sharing, were excluded from co-occurrence clustering. Not all clones reach the TCRdb copy of this immuneACCESS table, which keeps in-frame sequences only. Checked studies attribute under half of the gap to unresolved V genes and leave the rest unexplained. D and trimming come from the DNA, and the V and J calls and clone size come from that table. This sample is represented by roughly 180,000 clones; 75% to 85% of them were singletons. The ten largest clones represent 5.5% to 7.5% of the sample.

The TCR sequence derives from a young man in good health and CMV-seropositive. The source material was PBMCs.

CDR3 region: CASSEALEGDTIYF. DNA sequence: TGTGCCAGCAGTGAAGCGCTTGAGGGCGACACCATATATTTT. This chain is built from TRBV6-1 and TRBJ1-3, with the D gene not confidently named. V drops 0 bases and J drops 8 bases, leaving 11 bases in between. The CDR3 spans 14 residues, from the cysteine through the phenylalanine. Of all the DNA, just the CDR3 is kept, 42 bases in frame from base 1. Reading the germline V gene gives CDR1 MNHNS and CDR2 SASEGT.